These 17 T cell receptor beta chains were sequenced from one sample in a study of cytomegalovirus exposure and HLA in healthy donors. PCR primers comprised 60 Vbeta and 13 Jbeta primers. Sequencing was performed with immunoSEQ multiplex PCR; in TCRdb, only in-frame clones are kept and a portion is missing. The profile shows 72,000 or so clones, approximately 72% of them singletons. The sequencing sample was made of PBMCs. All receptors derive from a young woman in good health and CMV-seropositive.

The chain is built from TRBV2 and TRBJ1-2; 7 bases line up with TRBD1. From germline, CDR1 is SNHLY and CDR2 FYNNEI. There are 14 residues in the CDR3. Unmatched junction bases numbered 9, after V lost 7 bases and J lost 4 bases. CDR3 sequence: CASTSPGQLYGYTF. The CDR3 nucleotides read TGTGCCAGCACGTCCCCGGGACAGCTCTATGGCTACACCTTC. The whole variable domain, remainder taken from reference TRBV2 and TRBJ1-2, is EPEVTQTPSHQVTQMGQEVILRCVPISNHLYFYWYRQILGQKVEFLVSFYNNEISEKSEIFDDQFSVERPDGSNFTLKIRSTKLEDSAMYFCASTSPGQLYGYTFGSGTRLTVV.

The chain recombines TRBV28 with TRBJ1-2; weak D call: TRBD1 (5 bases). Trimming took off 9 bases at V and 4 bases at J, with 12 bases between the two ends. Looked up from germline, CDR1 is MDHEN and CDR2 is SYDVKM. This CDR3 region has 12 residues. CDR3 in amino acids: CASVGQSYGYTF. The CDR3 DNA is TGTGCCAGTGTAGGACAATCCTATGGCTACACCTTC.

The rearrangement joins TRBV29-1 to TRBJ2-5, with TRBD1 identical over 10 bases. V lost 8 bases and J lost 6; bases outside the gene matches: 12. Germline V gives CDR1 SQVTM, CDR2 ANQGSEA. The CDR3 runs 14 residues. The CDR3 nucleotides read TGCAGCTTGGGACAGGGGACCTATGGAAAGACCCAGTACTTC. This translates into CSLGQGTYGKTQYF.

This sequence joins TRBV6-6 and TRBJ2-7; a possible D gene is TRBD1 (5 bases). The CDR3 length is 13 residues. V gave up 7 bases and J gave up 1 base, with 11 bases separating them. The germline CDR1 and CDR2 sequences are MNHNY and SVGAGI (reference sequence). CDR3: CASTRAESYEQYF. The CDR3 DNA sequence: TGTGCCAGCACCAGGGCGGAGTCCTACGAGCAGTACTTC.

This rearrangement joins TRBV4-3 to TRBJ2-7; weak D call: TRBD2 (5 bases). Germline-derived CDR1 and CDR2 are LGHNA and YSLEER. V lost 6 bases to trimming and J lost 6 bases, with 15 bases between them. The CDR3 has 13 amino acids. CDR3 loop: CASSHTLESEQYF. The DNA of the CDR3 is TGCGCCAGCAGTCACACACTAGAGAGCGAGCAGTACTTC.

In its sample, this clone was seen once. The chain recombines TRBV28 with TRBJ2-1; TRBD2 agrees at 10 bases. V dropped 3 bases and J dropped 7; count of bases not matched to a gene: 12. Germline lookup yields CDR1 MDHEN and CDR2 SYDVKM. The CDR3 runs 17 residues. CDR3 bases: TGTGCCAGCAGTTTTTCCCTAGCGGGAGAAAGGAAGAATGAGCAGTTCTTC. Protein product: CASSFSLAGERKNEQFF.

The rearrangement links TRBV2 to TRBJ2-1; 10 nucleotides agree with TRBD2. Germline CDR1 reads SNHLY; CDR2 reads FYNNEI. J was trimmed by 5 bases and V by 5 bases; bases with no gene match: 12. The CDR3 is made up of 17 amino acids. The CDR3 protein is CASSYPSSGREDNEQFF. Here the CDR3 DNA reads TGTGCCAGCAGTTACCCCTCTAGCGGGAGAGAGGACAATGAGCAGTTCTTC. Complete variable domain (other parts from reference TRBV2 and TRBJ2-1): EPEVTQTPSHQVTQMGQEVILRCVPISNHLYFYWYRQILGQKVEFLVSFYNNEISEKSEIFDDQFSVERPDGSNFTLKIRSTKLEDSAMYFCASSYPSSGREDNEQFFGPGTRLTVL.

The chain couples TRBV10-3 to TRBJ1-1; TRBD1 aligns across 7 bases. The CDR3 extends over 13 amino acids. Trimming removed 4 bases from V and 4 bases from J; junction bases left unmatched: 3. Germline-derived CDR1 and CDR2 are ENHRY and SYGVKD. CDR3 in amino acids: CAISADRVTEAFF. DNA for the CDR3: TGTGCCATCAGTGCTGACAGGGTCACTGAAGCTTTCTTT.

This chain connects TRBV6-6 to TRBJ2-5, with 9 bases fitting TRBD2. With 2 bases clipped from V and 5 bases from J, the junction kept 6 bases outside the gene matches. CDR3 length: 15 residues. Per germline, CDR1 MNHNY and CDR2 SVGAGI (reference sequence). The CDR3, as DNA: TGTGCCAGCAGTTACCCGAGGCTAGCGGGGGAGACCCAGTACTTC. Amino acid sequence: CASSYPRLAGETQYF.

In this sample, this clone turned up a few times. The chain couples TRBV28 to TRBJ1-3; 7 bases align to TRBD1. From germline, CDR1 is MDHEN and CDR2 SYDVKM. V gave up 3 bases and J gave up 3 bases; unmatched junction bases: 5. The CDR3 sequence is 15 residues long. CDR3 protein: CASSLGGQVGNTIYF. CDR3 in DNA: TGTGCCAGCAGTTTGGGCGGACAGGTTGGAAACACCATATATTTT. The full variable domain, in which reference TRBV28 and TRBJ1-3 provide the parts outside the CDR3, is DVKVTQSSRYLVKRTGEKVFLECVQDMDHENMFWYRQDPGLGLRLIYFSYDVKMKEKGDIPEGYSVSREKKERFSLILESASTNQTSMYLCASSLGGQVGNTIYFGEGSWLTVV.

The rearrangement links TRBV4-3 to TRBJ2-3; 10 bases agree with TRBD1. The V gene end was trimmed by 0 bases and the J gene end by 5 bases; junction bases not matched to a gene: 5. CDR3 length: 16 residues. Germline CDR1 and CDR2: LGHNA and YSLEER. CDR3 loop: CASSQDPGQGRDTQYF. The CDR3 DNA sequence: TGCGCCAGCAGCCAAGATCCGGGACAGGGGAGAGATACGCAGTATTTT.

The chain recombines TRBV7-6 with TRBJ2-3, with a weak D call TRBD2 (5 bases). The V end was cut by 2 bases, the J end by 3 bases, with 15 bases between. This CDR3 has 16 amino acids. Germline CDR1 reads SGHVS; CDR2 reads FNYEAQ. The chain's CDR3 is CASSLRPPGGTDTQYF. Here the CDR3 DNA reads TGTGCCAGCAGCTTACGACCCCCTGGCGGGACAGATACGCAGTATTTT. Full variable domain (missing parts from reference TRBV7-6 and TRBJ2-3): GAGVSQSPRYKVTKRGQDVALRCDPISGHVSLYWYRQALGQGPEFLTYFNYEAQQDKSGLPNDRFSAERPEGSISTLTIQRTEQRDSAMYRCASSLRPPGGTDTQYFGPGTRLTVL.

The chain joins TRBV5-5 to TRBJ2-7; TRBD2 matches 11 bases. Germline CDR1 reads SGHKS; CDR2 reads YYEKEE (reference sequence). V lost 4 bases, J lost 1 base, and 10 bases stayed unmatched. The CDR3 covers 17 residues. The CDR3: CASSPRTSGRPSYEQYF. In nucleotides, the CDR3 is TGTGCCAGCAGCCCCAGGACTAGCGGGCGACCTTCCTACGAGCAGTACTTC. Looking up the rest from reference TRBV5-5 and TRBJ2-7 gives the full variable domain: DAGVTQSPTHLIKTRGQQVTLRCSPISGHKSVSWYQQVLGQGPQFIFQYYEKEERGRGNFPDRFSARQFPNYSSELNVNALLLGDSALYLCASSPRTSGRPSYEQYFGPGTRLTVT.

The chain employs TRBV28 and TRBJ2-7; D remains ambiguous. CDR3 size: 14 residues. With 2 bases removed from V and 0 bases from J, the gap between germline ends came to 8 bases. CDR1 and CDR2 (germline): MDHEN, SYDVKM. In DNA form, the CDR3 reads TGTGCCAGCAGTTTACCCACAGACTCCTACGAGCAGTACTTC. The encoded protein is CASSLPTDSYEQYF. The full variable domain, completed using reference TRBV28 and TRBJ2-7, is DVKVTQSSRYLVKRTGEKVFLECVQDMDHENMFWYRQDPGLGLRLIYFSYDVKMKEKGDIPEGYSVSREKKERFSLILESASTNQTSMYLCASSLPTDSYEQYFGPGTRLTVT.

As for this clone: The sample contains more than one DNA sequence encoding this CDR3. The genes are TRBV9 and TRBJ1-2, with D possibly TRBD1 on 5 matching bases. This CDR3 is 13 amino acids long. The V end was cut by 4 bases, the J end by 2 bases, with 9 bases between. Per the germline V gene, CDR1 is SGDLS and CDR2 is YYNGEE. The CDR3 is CASSPGGNYGYTF. DNA of the CDR3: TGTGCCAGCAGCCCCGGGGGAAACTATGGCTACACCTTC.

This clone was found a few times. The chain joins TRBV9 to TRBJ1-3, with D perhaps TRBD1 (6 bases). Germline V gene lookup returns CDR1 SGDLS and CDR2 YYNGEE. This CDR3 is 15 amino acids long. Trimming pared 2 bases from V and 0 bases from J, leaving 9 bases between. The CDR3 sequence: CASSVDRFSGNTIYF. The CDR3 nucleotides read TGTGCCAGCAGCGTTGACAGGTTCTCTGGAAACACCATATATTTT.

The chain joins TRBV7-6 to TRBJ1-1, with D possibly TRBD1 on 6 matching bases. V was pared by 0 bases and J by 1 base, with 12 bases between. This CDR3 is 16 amino acids long. CDR1 is SGHVS, CDR2 FNYEAQ, per germline. CDR3 protein: CASSLAPLGGNTEAFF. The CDR3 DNA follows: TGTGCCAGCAGCTTAGCGCCTTTAGGGGGGAACACTGAAGCTTTCTTT.